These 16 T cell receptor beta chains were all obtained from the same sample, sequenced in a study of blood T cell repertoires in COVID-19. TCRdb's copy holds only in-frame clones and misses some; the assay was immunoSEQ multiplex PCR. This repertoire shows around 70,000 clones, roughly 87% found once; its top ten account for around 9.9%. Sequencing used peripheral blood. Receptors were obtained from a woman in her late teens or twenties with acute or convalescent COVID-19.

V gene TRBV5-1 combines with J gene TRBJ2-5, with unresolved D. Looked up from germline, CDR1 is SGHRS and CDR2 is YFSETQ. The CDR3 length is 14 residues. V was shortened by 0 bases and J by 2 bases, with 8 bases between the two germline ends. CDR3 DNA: TGCGCCAGCAGCTTGGGTGTACAGCAAGAGACCCAGTACTTC. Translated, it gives CASSLGVQQETQYF.

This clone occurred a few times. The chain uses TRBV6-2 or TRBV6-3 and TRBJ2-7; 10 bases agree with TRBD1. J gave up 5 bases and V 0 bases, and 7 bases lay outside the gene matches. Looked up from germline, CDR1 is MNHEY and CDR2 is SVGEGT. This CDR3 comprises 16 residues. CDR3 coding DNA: TGTGCCAGCAGTTACTCGCCGGGACAGGGGATTCACGAGCAGTACTTC. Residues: CASSYSPGQGIHEQYF.

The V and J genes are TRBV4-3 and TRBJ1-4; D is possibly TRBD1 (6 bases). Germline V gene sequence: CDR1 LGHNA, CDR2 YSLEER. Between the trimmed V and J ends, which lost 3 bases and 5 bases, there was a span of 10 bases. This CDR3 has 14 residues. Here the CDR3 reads CASSHGGSNEKLFF. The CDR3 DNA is TGCGCCAGCAGCCATGGGGGCTCCAATGAAAAACTGTTTTTT.

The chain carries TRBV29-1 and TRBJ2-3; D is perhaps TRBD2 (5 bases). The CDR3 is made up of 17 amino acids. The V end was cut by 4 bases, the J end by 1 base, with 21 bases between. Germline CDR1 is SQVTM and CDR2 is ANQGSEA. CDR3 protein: CSVAVGSGPQRTDTQYF. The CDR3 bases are TGCAGCGTTGCCGTAGGGAGTGGGCCCCAACGCACAGATACGCAGTATTTT.

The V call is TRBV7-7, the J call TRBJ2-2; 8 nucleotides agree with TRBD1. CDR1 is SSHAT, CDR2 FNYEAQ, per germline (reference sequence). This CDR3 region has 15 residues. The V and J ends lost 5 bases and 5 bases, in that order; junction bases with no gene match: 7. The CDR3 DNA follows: TGTGCCAGCAGCAAGGACAGGGCGGGAACCGGGGAGCTGTTTTTT. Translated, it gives CASSKDRAGTGELFF. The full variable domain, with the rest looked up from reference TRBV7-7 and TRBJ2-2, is GAGVSQSPRYKVTKRGQDVTLRCDPISSHATLYWYQQALGQGPEFLTYFNYEAQPDKSGLPSDRFSAERPEGSISTLTIQRTEQRDSAMYRCASSKDRAGTGELFFGEGSRLTVL.

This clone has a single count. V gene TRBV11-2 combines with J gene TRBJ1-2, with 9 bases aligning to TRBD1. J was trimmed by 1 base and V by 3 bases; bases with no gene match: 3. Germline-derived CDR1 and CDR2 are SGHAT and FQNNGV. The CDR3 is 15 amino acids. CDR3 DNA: TGTGCCAGCAGCTTCGGACAGGGGAGTAACTATGGCTACACCTTC. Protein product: CASSFGQGSNYGYTF. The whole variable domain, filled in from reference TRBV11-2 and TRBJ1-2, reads EAGVAQSPRYKIIEKRQSVAFWCNPISGHATLYWYQQILGQGPKLLIQFQNNGVVDDSQLPKDRFSAERLKGVDSTLKIQPAKLEDSAVYLCASSFGQGSNYGYTFGSGTRLTVV.

The CDR3 loop reads CASSLGTSGTSEQFF. For the CDR3, the DNA is TGTGCCAGCAGTCTCGGGACTAGCGGGACATCCGAGCAGTTCTTC. The gene calls are TRBV27 and TRBJ2-1; 13 nucleotides align to TRBD2. The germline gives CDR1 MNHEY, CDR2 SMNVEV (reference sequence). This CDR3 region has 15 residues. Trimming took 5 bases from V and 10 from J; bases not matched to a gene: 8.

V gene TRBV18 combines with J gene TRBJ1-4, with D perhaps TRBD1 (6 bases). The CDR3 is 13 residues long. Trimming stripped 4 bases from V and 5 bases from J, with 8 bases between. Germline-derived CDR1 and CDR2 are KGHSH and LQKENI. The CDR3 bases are TGTGCCAGCTCACTCGACAGGAATGAAAAACTGTTTTTT. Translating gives CASSLDRNEKLFF. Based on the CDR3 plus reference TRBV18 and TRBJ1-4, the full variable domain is NAGVMQNPRHLVRRRGQEARLRCSPMKGHSHVYWYRQLPEEGLKFMVYLQKENIIDESGMPKERFSAEFPKEGPSILRIQQVVRGDSAAYFCASSLDRNEKLFFGSGTQLSVL.

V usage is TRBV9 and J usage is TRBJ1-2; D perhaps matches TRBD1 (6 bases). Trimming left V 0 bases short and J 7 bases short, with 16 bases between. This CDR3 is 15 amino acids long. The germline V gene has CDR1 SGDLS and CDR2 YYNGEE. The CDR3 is CASSVEGTGRTGYTF. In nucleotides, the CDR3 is TGTGCCAGCAGCGTAGAAGGAACAGGGCGGACTGGCTACACCTTC.

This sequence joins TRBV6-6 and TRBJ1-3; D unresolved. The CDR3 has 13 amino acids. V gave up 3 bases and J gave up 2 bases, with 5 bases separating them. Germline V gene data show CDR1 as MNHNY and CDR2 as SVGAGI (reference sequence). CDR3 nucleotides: TGTGCCAGCAGTTATAATACTGGAAACACCATATATTTT. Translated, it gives CASSYNTGNTIYF.

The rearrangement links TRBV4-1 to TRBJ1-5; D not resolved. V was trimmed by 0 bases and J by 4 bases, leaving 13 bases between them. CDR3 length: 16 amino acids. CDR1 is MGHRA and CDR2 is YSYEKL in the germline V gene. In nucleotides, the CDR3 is TGCGCCAGCAGCCAAGAACCCCTCACTCCTAATCAGCCCCAGCATTTT. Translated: CASSQEPLTPNQPQHF.

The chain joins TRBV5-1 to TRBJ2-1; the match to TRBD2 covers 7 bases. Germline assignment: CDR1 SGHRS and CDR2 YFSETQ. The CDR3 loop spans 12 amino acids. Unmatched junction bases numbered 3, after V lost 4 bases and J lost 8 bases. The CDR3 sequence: CASSDGGYEQFF. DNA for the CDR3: TGCGCCAGCAGCGACGGGGGGTATGAGCAGTTCTTC.

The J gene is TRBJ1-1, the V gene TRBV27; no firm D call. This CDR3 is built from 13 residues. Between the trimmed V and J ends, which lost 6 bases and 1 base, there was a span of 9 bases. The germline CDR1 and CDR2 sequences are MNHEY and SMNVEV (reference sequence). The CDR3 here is CASSLQPNTEAFF. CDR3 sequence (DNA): TGTGCCAGCAGCCTACAGCCGAACACTGAAGCTTTCTTT.

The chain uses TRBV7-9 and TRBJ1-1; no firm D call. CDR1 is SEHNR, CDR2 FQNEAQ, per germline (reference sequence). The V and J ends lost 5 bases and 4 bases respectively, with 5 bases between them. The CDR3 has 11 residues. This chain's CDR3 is CASSPSTEAFF. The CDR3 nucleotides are TGTGCCAGCAGCCCTAGCACTGAAGCTTTCTTT.

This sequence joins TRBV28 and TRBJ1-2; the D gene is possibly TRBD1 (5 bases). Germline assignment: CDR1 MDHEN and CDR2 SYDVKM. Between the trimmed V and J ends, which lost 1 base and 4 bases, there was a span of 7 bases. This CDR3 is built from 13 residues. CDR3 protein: CASSLSGLYGYTF. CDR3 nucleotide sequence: TGTGCCAGCAGTTTATCAGGGCTCTATGGCTACACCTTC.

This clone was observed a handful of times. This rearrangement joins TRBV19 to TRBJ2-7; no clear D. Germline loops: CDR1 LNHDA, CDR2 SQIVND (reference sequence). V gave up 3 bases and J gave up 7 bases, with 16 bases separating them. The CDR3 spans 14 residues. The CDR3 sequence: CASSMSSLEEEQYF. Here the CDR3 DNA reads TGTGCCAGTAGTATGAGCAGCCTAGAGGAAGAGCAGTACTTC.